The present T cell receptor (beta chain) was sequenced within a study of monozygotic twins with inflammatory bowel disease. TCRdb reprocessed the 5' RACE reads; each CDR3 protein has one entry and no DNA is given. Recorded for this sample: over 150,000 distinct CDR3 sequences. This TCR was recovered from a human donor with ulcerative colitis or Crohn's disease, or a healthy co-twin of an affected twin (not recorded which). Input material: blood.

The CDR3 loop reads CASSLQAVYTEAFF. This chain connects TRBV7-9 to TRBJ1-1. The CDR3 extends over 14 amino acids. Germline CDR1 and CDR2: SEHNR and FQNEAQ (reference sequence).